One and the same sample provided the 27 T cell receptor beta chains below, sequenced in a study of blood T cell repertoires in COVID-19. This table comes from immunoSEQ multiplex PCR, and its TCRdb copy is limited to in-frame clones, with some not included. This sample has about 220,000 clones; about 87% occur once, and the top ten carry roughly 2.8%. The sample was PBMCs or T cells enriched from blood (not recorded which). These receptors all stem from a woman aged 30 to 39 who had recovered from COVID-19.

The chain uses TRBV6-5 and TRBJ2-7, with D hard to call. This CDR3 is 13 amino acids long. CDR1 is MNHEY and CDR2 is SVGAGI in the germline V gene. Trimming left V 2 bases short and J 3 bases short, with 8 bases between. CDR3 bases: TGTGCCAGCAGTTACGGTCGCGACTACGAGCAGTACTTC. Translation gives CASSYGRDYEQYF.

V gene TRBV18 combines with J gene TRBJ1-1; 8 bases are a match to TRBD1. Trimming took 2 bases from V and 10 from J; bases not matched to a gene: 9. Germline CDR1 and CDR2: KGHSH and LQKENI. The CDR3 runs 14 residues. CDR3 sequence reads: CASSPIVRGPGAFF. For the CDR3, the DNA is TGTGCCAGCTCACCAATTGTCAGGGGGCCTGGAGCTTTCTTT.

V is TRBV10-3 and J is TRBJ1-1; D uncertain. From germline, CDR1 is ENHRY and CDR2 SYGVKD. This CDR3 spans 13 amino acids. V dropped 8 bases and J dropped 0 bases, with 10 bases sitting between them. The CDR3 loop reads CAISAEMNTEAFF. CDR3 DNA sequence: TGTGCCATCTCGGCGGAAATGAACACTGAAGCTTTCTTT.

The rearrangement links TRBV18 to TRBJ2-5; 8 bases map to TRBD1. The V and J ends lost 2 bases and 4 bases, in that order; junction bases with no gene match: 6. Germline-derived CDR1 and CDR2 are KGHSH and LQKENI. The CDR3 covers 15 residues. The CDR3 spells CASSPTLTGGETQYF. CDR3 coding DNA: TGTGCCAGCTCACCAACTCTTACAGGGGGAGAGACCCAGTACTTC.

The chain carries TRBV2 and TRBJ2-7; TRBD1 matches 8 bases. The CDR3 consists of 14 residues. The J segment lost 3 bases and the V segment lost 6 bases, leaving 7 bases of the junction unmatched. Germline lookup yields CDR1 SNHLY and CDR2 FYNNEI. CDR3 sequence (DNA): TGTGCCAGCAGCGCGGACAGGGCTTTCTACGAGCAGTACTTC. Residues: CASSADRAFYEQYF.

As to this clone: A read error may produce the germline difference seen at one junction end. V is TRBV4-3 and J is TRBJ2-3; D ambiguous. There are 13 residues in the CDR3. Per germline, CDR1 LGHNA and CDR2 YSLEER. CDR3 coding DNA: TGCGCCAGCAGCCAAGATCGAGCCACCGCATTCCATTTT. Protein product: CASSQDRATAFHF.

The chain joins TRBV5-6 to TRBJ1-6; 10 nucleotides match TRBD1. Germline CDR1 and CDR2: SGHDT and YYEEEE. Trimming at V came to 2 bases and at J to 9 bases, leaving 5 bases not matched to a gene. This CDR3 is 15 amino acids long. CDR3 bases: TGTGCCAGCAGCTTACCGGGACAGGGGACTTCACCCCTCCACTTT. Translating gives CASSLPGQGTSPLHF.

This rearrangement joins TRBV29-1 to TRBJ2-1, with 9 bases that match TRBD1. V shed 6 bases, J shed 4 bases, and the junction held 1 base outside the gene matches. The CDR3 loop spans 12 amino acids. Per the germline V gene, CDR1 is SQVTM and CDR2 is ANQGSEA. CDR3: CSVGTGYNEQFF. The DNA for the CDR3 is TGCAGCGTGGGGACAGGGTACAATGAGCAGTTCTTC.

J is TRBJ1-3 and V is TRBV7-2; no definite D call. The germline V gene has CDR1 SGHTA and CDR2 FQGNSA. This CDR3 has 13 amino acids. V was shortened by 5 bases and J by 4 bases, with 9 bases between the two germline ends. In nucleotides, the CDR3 is TGTGCCAGCAGCACCCCGGGGGGAAACACCATATATTTT. This sequence encodes CASSTPGGNTIYF.

J is TRBJ2-5 and V is TRBV20-1; 9 bases are a match to TRBD1. The junction had 6 bases not matched to a gene; V was cut back by 3 bases and J by 4 bases. CDR3 length equals 14 residues. Germline values: CDR1 DFQATT, CDR2 SNEGSKA (reference sequence). The chain's CDR3 is CSASSADRGETQYF. Here the CDR3 DNA reads TGCAGTGCTAGTTCTGCGGACAGGGGAGAGACCCAGTACTTC.

The table lists this clone with a count of one. The gene calls are TRBV7-2 and TRBJ2-5; 10 positions agree with TRBD2. Per germline, CDR1 SGHTA and CDR2 FQGNSA. The ends lost 5 bases at V and 2 bases at J; junction bases unmatched: 5. This CDR3 contains 15 residues. As DNA, the CDR3 is TGTGCCAGCAGCGCCAGCGGGGGGGTACAAGAGACCCAGTACTTC. Amino acid sequence: CASSASGGVQETQYF.

The V and J genes are TRBV7-2 and TRBJ1-5; D gene ambiguous. The V gene's germline CDR1 is SGHTA and CDR2 FQGNSA. The CDR3 has 17 residues. With 3 bases removed from V and 7 bases from J, the gap between germline ends came to 22 bases. For the CDR3, the DNA is TGTGCCAGCAGCTTCCGGAGGGCCGTCGCAGGAAGGCAGCCCCAGCATTTT. Its translation: CASSFRRAVAGRQPQHF.

The chain combines TRBV4-3 with TRBJ2-7; no firm D call. The CDR3 consists of 15 residues. Deletions cut 0 bases from V and 3 bases from J, with 12 bases between. The germline gives CDR1 LGHNA, CDR2 YSLEER. The CDR3 region is CASSQENNRYYEQYF. DNA of the CDR3: TGCGCCAGCAGCCAAGAAAACAACAGATACTACGAGCAGTACTTC.

The rearrangement uses TRBV6-1 and TRBJ2-3; TRBD2 agrees at 9 bases. Germline values: CDR1 MNHNS, CDR2 SASEGT. The J segment lost 2 bases and the V segment lost 2 bases, leaving 2 bases of the junction unmatched. The CDR3 extends over 15 amino acids. CDR3 in amino acids: CASSELAGITDTQYF. The DNA of the CDR3 is TGTGCCAGCAGTGAACTAGCGGGGATCACAGATACGCAGTATTTT.

This chain links TRBV11-3 with TRBJ2-2, with D maybe TRBD1 (6 bases). The length of the CDR3 is 17 residues. The germline CDR1 and CDR2 sequences are SGHNT and YENEEA. V was cut by 6 bases and J by 1 base, with 18 bases left in between. The CDR3 region has the DNA TGTGCCAGCAGAGCAGGGGAAGGGTTCGGGAACACCGGGGAGCTGTTTTTT. Its protein is CASRAGEGFGNTGELFF.

This CDR3 is CASSQGQASSYNEQFF. For the CDR3, the DNA is TGCGCCAGCAGCCAAGGCCAGGCCAGCTCCTACAATGAGCAGTTCTTC. The gene calls are TRBV4-1 and TRBJ2-1; D not certain. Looked up from germline, CDR1 is MGHRA and CDR2 is YSYEKL. The CDR3 loop spans 16 amino acids. V lost 1 base to trimming and J lost 0 bases, with 10 bases between them.

The chain uses TRBV20-1 and TRBJ2-1; maybe TRBD2 (6 bases). The CDR3 has 11 residues. Germline loops: CDR1 DFQATT, CDR2 SNEGSKA (reference sequence). The ends were cut back, 2 bases at V and 9 bases at J, with 8 bases in the middle. CDR3 nucleotide sequence: TGCAGTGCTAGAACTAGCACTGAGCAGTTCTTC. It is translated as CSARTSTEQFF.

This clone appeared once. The chain is built from TRBV5-1 and TRBJ1-1; perhaps TRBD1 as D (6 bases). There are 15 residues in the CDR3. Trimming took off 0 bases at V and 0 bases at J, with 9 bases between the two ends. Germline CDR1 SGHRS, CDR2 YFSETQ. CDR3 sequence (DNA): TGCGCCAGCAGCTTGGCGACAGGAATGAACACTGAAGCTTTCTTT. Translated: CASSLATGMNTEAFF.

Written as DNA, the CDR3 is TGTGCCAGCAGCTTTCCCCGGACAGGCGGTGGCTACACCTTC. This sequence encodes CASSFPRTGGGYTF. V gene TRBV7-9 combines with J gene TRBJ1-2; 7 bases are shared with TRBD1. This CDR3 has 14 amino acids. The germline V gene encodes CDR1 SEHNR and CDR2 FQNEAQ (reference sequence). Losses at the gene ends were 3 bases for V and 7 bases for J; bases not matched to a gene: 8.

The table lists this clone with a few counts. The chain carries TRBV7-9 and TRBJ1-1, with D perhaps matching TRBD1 (5 bases). The CDR3 contains 15 residues. Germline V CDR1 and CDR2: SEHNR, FQNEAQ (reference sequence). Trimming pared 1 base from V and 3 bases from J, leaving 12 bases between. CDR3 DNA: TGTGCCAGCAGCTTAGGTAGGACGGGGGACACTGAAGCTTTCTTT. Its translation: CASSLGRTGDTEAFF.

The chain recombines TRBV27 with TRBJ2-7; TRBD2 matches at 9 bases. The CDR3 is 16 amino acids. CDR1 is MNHEY, CDR2 SMNVEV, per germline (reference sequence). Unmatched junction bases numbered 8, after V lost 4 bases and J lost 1 base. This chain's CDR3 is CASSSSLAGVSYEQYF. Here the CDR3 DNA reads TGTGCCAGCAGTTCCTCCTTAGCGGGGGTATCCTACGAGCAGTACTTC.

This clone showed up just once. This chain joins TRBV10-3 and TRBJ1-6; D call uncertain. The V gene's germline CDR1 is ENHRY and CDR2 SYGVKD. This CDR3 contains 15 residues. Trimming stripped 2 bases from V and 0 bases from J, with 5 bases between. The chain's CDR3 is CAISEGSSYNSPLHF. CDR3 DNA sequence: TGTGCCATCAGTGAGGGTAGCTCCTATAATTCACCCCTCCACTTT.

V gene TRBV2 combines with J gene TRBJ1-1; 7 bases align to TRBD1. The junction had 8 bases not matched to a gene; V was cut back by 8 bases and J by 5 bases. This CDR3 is built from 13 residues. CDR1 and CDR2 from the germline V gene are SNHLY and FYNNEI. CDR3 DNA sequence: TGTGCCAGCTTACAGGGGTGGAGAACTGAAGCTTTCTTT. Its protein product is CASLQGWRTEAFF.

The V call is TRBV4-3, the J call TRBJ2-1; 10 nucleotides match TRBD1. This CDR3 is 17 amino acids long. Germline assignment: CDR1 LGHNA and CDR2 YSLEER. V was clipped by 0 bases and J by 3 bases; unmatched bases: 5. CDR3 region: CASSQDLRDRGYNEQFF. DNA for the CDR3: TGCGCCAGCAGCCAAGATCTGAGGGACAGGGGCTACAATGAGCAGTTCTTC.

The chain links TRBV27 to TRBJ1-6, with unresolved D. The V end lost 3 bases, the J end lost 10 bases, and 16 bases lay between the germline ends. This CDR3 is 15 amino acids long. CDR1 MNHEY and CDR2 SMNVEV come from the germline V gene (reference sequence). The CDR3 DNA is TGTGCCAGCAGTTTTGTGGAGACGGCAGCCTCACCCCTCCACTTT. This translates into CASSFVETAASPLHF.

The chain couples TRBV2 to TRBJ2-3, with 10 nucleotides matching TRBD2. Germline V lookup: CDR1 SNHLY, CDR2 FYNNEI. The CDR3 is made up of 15 amino acids. V shed 2 bases and J 4 bases; nucleotides not matched to a gene: 3. This CDR3 is CASSELAGEADTQYF. The CDR3 DNA reads as TGTGCCAGCAGTGAACTAGCGGGGGAGGCAGATACGCAGTATTTT.

This clone was counted once. The chain carries TRBV4-2 and TRBJ2-5; a possible D gene is TRBD1 (6 bases). Germline CDR1 and CDR2: LGHNA and YNFKEQ. The CDR3 length is 13 residues. Trimming removed 7 bases at V and 5 bases at J, with 14 bases between. CDR3 residues: CASTNQGWETQYF. DNA for the CDR3: TGTGCCAGCACCAACCAGGGGTGGGAGACCCAGTACTTC.